This paragraph covers one T cell receptor beta chain sequence. This entry is derived from a study of blood T cell repertoires in COVID-19. As processed by the authors: Counts of nucleated cells, estimated from reference gene primer amplification, were obtained. Some clones are missing from TCRdb's copy, which holds only in-frame ones; the method was immunoSEQ multiplex PCR. V, J and clone size derive from that table, while D and trimming were established from the DNA sequence. The repertoire holds some 110,000 clones, with roughly 88% as singletons. Trimming cost V 0 bases and J 9 bases, with 6 bases left between them. The CDR3 consists of 12 residues.

The chain joins TRBV12-3 or TRBV12-4 to TRBJ2-4; D is unresolved. Sequencing was carried out using peripheral blood. This clonotype was sampled from a woman between 65 and 79 years old with acute or convalescent COVID-19. The CDR3 here is CASSLAETIQYF. The DNA of the CDR3 is TGTGCCAGCAGTTTAGCGGAGACCATTCAGTACTTC.